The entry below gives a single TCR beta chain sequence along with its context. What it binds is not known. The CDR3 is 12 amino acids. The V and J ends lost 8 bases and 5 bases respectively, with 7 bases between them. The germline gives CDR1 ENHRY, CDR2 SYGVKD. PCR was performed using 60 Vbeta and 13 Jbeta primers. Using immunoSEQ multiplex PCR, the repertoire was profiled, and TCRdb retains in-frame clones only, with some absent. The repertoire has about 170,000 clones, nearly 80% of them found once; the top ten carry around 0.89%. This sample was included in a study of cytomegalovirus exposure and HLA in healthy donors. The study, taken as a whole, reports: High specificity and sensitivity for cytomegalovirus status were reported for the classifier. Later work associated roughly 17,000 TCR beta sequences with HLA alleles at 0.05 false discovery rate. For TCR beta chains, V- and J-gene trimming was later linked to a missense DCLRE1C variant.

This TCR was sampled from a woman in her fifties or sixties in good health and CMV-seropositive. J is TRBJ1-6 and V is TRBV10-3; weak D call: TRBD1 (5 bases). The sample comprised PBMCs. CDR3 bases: TGTGCCATCGGACAAAATAATTCACCCCTCCACTTT. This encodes CAIGQNNSPLHF.